A single TCR beta chain is shown here with its context. What antigen it recognizes has not been identified. No much larger clone exists at a distance of one base, and base qualities are not known. Whole blood was collected in K2EDTA tubes by collaborating institutions according to the institutions' own protocols. For TCRbeta analysis, collaborator samples were shipped as frozen whole blood, as isolated PBMCs, or as DNA extracted from either sample type. The immunoSEQ Assay, a bias-controlled multiplex PCR, was used to amplify TCRbeta CDR3 regions from genomic DNA. As for how the authors treated the data: Nucleated cell counts per sample were estimated from amplification of reference gene primers within the assay. Sequence reads were collapsed and filtered to measure the absolute abundance of every unique TCRbeta CDR3 rearrangement. For each sample, productive Simpson clonality was calculated as the square root of Simpson's diversity index over productive rearrangements. In its TCRdb copy, this immuneACCESS table keeps in-frame sequences only and misses some clones. Where compared with another copy, unresolved V genes explain less than half of these, and the others have no known cause. V and J calls and clone size are as listed in that table; D and trimming were resolved from the DNA. In this sample the table shows some 110,000 clones, roughly 86% of which occur a single time. The ten most abundant clones make up around 4.5% of the sample.

V is reduced by 4 bases and J by 3 bases, leaving a spacing of 12 bases between them. The CDR3 sequence holds 15 residues, the cysteine and phenylalanine included. Only the CDR3 DNA stays, 45 bases, in frame from base 1. As encoded in the germline V gene (reference sequence), CDR1 is LGHDT while CDR2 is YNNKEL. This entry belongs to a study of blood T cell repertoires in COVID-19 (dated by TCRdb to the early 2020s). In terms of the full investigation: Collaborator samples came from the United States, Italy and Spain and covered acute and convalescent phases of COVID-19. The prospective study material was composed of cDNA or gDNA derived from T cells, B-cell-depleted T cells, or PBMCs. Subjects who had been exposed to COVID-19, were actively infected with it, or had recovered from it provided the deeply sampled blood TCRbeta repertoires that made up the dataset. The repertoires were released in a freely available public database meant as a resource for research on the immune response to SARS-CoV-2. The samples were drawn from the first 160 participants of the ongoing ImmuneRACE study and from over a thousand subjects provided by 6 global collaborators. The sample metadata nearly always contained a de-identified subject ID, COVID-19 status, age in years and sex. Where HLA class I and class II types were available, the types were taken from metadata supplied by the sample provider, not from assay-based typing. The paper's findings and limits, for the study overall: Clinical and demographic metadata were provided uncurated, with the amount varying by source and participant.

The receptor was derived from a man aged 35-49 years with acute or convalescent COVID-19. Recombination joined TRBV3-1 (or the pseudogene TRBV3-2) with TRBJ1-4, with the D gene not clear enough to name. The sequenced sample consisted of peripheral blood. The DNA sequence is as follows: TGTGCCAGCAGCCTCCCCGGTCGCTCTAATGAAAAACTGTTTTTT. This codes for CASSLPGRSNEKLFF.